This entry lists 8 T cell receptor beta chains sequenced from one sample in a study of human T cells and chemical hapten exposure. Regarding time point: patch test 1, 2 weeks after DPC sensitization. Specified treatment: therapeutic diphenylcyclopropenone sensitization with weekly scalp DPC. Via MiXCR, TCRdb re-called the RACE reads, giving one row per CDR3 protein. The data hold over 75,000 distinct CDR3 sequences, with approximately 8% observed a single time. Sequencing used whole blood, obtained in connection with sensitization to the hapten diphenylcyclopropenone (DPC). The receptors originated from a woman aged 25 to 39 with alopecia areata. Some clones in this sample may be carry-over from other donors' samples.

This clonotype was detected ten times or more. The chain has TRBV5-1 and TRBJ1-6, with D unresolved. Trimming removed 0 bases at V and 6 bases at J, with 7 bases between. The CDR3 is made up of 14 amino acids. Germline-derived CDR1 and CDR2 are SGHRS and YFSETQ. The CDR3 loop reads CASSLEVGNSPLHF. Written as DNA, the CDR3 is TGCGCCAGCAGCTTGGAAGTGGGTAATTCACCCCTCCACTTT.

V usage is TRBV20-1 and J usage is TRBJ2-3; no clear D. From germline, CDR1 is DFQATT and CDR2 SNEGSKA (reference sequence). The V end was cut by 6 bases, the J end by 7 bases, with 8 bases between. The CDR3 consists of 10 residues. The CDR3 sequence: CSAGSNTQYF. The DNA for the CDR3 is TGCAGTGCAGGCTCGAATACGCAGTATTTT.

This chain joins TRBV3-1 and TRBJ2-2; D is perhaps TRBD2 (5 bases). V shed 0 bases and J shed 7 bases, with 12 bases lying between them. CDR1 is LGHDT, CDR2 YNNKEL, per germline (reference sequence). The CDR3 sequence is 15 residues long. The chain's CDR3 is CASSQDGTSFGELFF. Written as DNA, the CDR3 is TGTGCCAGCAGCCAAGATGGAACTAGTTTCGGGGAGCTGTTTTTT.

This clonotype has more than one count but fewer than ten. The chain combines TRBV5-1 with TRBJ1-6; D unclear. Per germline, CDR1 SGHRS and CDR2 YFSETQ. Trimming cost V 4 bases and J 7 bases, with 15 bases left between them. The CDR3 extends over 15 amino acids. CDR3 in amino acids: CASSNTHRDNSPLHF. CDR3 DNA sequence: TGCGCCAGCAGCAATACCCACCGAGACAATTCACCCCTCCACTTT.

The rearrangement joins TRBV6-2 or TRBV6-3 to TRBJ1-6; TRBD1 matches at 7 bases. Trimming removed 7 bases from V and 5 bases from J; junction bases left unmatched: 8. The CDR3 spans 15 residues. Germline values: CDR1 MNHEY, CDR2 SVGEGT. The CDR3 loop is CASTQGQLHNSPLHF. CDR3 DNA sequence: TGTGCCAGCACCCAGGGACAGCTACATAATTCACCCCTCCACTTT.

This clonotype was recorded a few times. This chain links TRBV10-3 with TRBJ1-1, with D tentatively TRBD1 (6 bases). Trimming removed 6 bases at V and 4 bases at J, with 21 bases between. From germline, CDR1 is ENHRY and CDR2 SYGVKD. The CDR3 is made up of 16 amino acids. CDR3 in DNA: TGTGCCATCAGCCCCGGACAGTTTAGGGGGACCACTGAAGCTTTCTTT. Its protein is CAISPGQFRGTTEAFF.

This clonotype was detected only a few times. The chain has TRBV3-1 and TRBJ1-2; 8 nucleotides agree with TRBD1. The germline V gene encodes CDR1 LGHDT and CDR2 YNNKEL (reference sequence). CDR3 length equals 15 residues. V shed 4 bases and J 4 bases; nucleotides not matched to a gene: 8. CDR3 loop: CASSPGTGKLYGYTF. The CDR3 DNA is TGTGCCAGCAGCCCGGGGACAGGAAAACTCTATGGCTACACCTTC.

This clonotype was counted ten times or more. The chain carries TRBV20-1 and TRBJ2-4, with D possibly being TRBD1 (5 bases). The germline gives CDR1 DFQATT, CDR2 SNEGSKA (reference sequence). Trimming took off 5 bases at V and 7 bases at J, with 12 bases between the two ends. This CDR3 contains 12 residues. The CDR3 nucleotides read TGCAGTGCTTCAGACAGATATAACATTCAGTACTTC. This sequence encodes CSASDRYNIQYF.